The clone carrying this T cell receptor (beta chain) showed up just once. As yet, its antigen is unknown. The data are from a study of shared clonotypes between healthy human individuals. The DNA input per sorted-subset replicate PCR was approximately 210 ng, corresponding to roughly 30,000 T cell genomes. TCRdb's table, derived via immunoSEQ multiplex PCR, lists solely in-frame clones and lacks some. Of roughly 2.5 million clones listed, approximately 90% were seen once; the top ten hold around 0.14%. General study findings and limits: Between a few donors, naive CD4 clonotypes were shared at a level of around 4.8%.

This clonotype was sampled from a man in his late teens or twenties in good health. The sequencing sample was made of naive CD4+ T cells sorted from blood. The subset is: CD45RA+ positively selected.

CDR3 region: CASSSQGTETQYF. The CDR3 DNA sequence: TGTGCCAGCAGCTCACAGGGGACGGAGACCCAGTACTTC. V gene TRBV11-2 combines with J gene TRBJ2-5; 7 bases fit TRBD1. From germline, CDR1 is SGHAT and CDR2 FQNNGV. CDR3 size: 13 residues. With V trimmed by 4 bases and J by 5 bases, 4 bases remained unmatched.